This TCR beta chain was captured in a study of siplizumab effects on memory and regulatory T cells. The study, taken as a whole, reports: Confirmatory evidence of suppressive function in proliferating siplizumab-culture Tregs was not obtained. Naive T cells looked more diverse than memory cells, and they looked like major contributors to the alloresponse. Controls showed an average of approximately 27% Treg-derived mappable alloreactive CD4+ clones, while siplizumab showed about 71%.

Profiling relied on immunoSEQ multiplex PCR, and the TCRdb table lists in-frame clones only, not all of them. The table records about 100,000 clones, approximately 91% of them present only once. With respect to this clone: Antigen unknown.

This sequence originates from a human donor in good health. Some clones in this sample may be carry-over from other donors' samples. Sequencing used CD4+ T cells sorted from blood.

In DNA form, the CDR3 reads TGTGCCTGGGCTAGCCGGGACAGGGAGGATCAGCCCCAGCATTTT. This sequence encodes CAWASRDREDQPQHF. The chain joins TRBV30 to TRBJ1-5, with TRBD1 matching over 9 bases. J gave up 5 bases and V 5 bases, and 10 bases lay outside the gene matches. The V gene's germline CDR1 is GTSNPN and CDR2 SVGIG (reference sequence). The CDR3 sequence is 15 residues long.